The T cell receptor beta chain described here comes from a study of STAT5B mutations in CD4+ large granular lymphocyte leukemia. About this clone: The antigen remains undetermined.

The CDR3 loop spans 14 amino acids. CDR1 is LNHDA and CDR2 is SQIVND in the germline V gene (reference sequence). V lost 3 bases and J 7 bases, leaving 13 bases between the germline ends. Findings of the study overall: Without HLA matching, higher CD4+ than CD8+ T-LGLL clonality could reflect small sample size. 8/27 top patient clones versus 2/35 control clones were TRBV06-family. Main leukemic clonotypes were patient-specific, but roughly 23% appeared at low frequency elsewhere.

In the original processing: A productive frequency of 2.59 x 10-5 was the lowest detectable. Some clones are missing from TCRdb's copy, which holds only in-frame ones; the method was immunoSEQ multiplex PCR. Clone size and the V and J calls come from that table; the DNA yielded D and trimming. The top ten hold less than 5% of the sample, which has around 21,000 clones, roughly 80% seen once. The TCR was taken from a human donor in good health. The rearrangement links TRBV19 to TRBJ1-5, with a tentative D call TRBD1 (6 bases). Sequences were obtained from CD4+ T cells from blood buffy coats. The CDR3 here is CASSMLGGGQPQHF. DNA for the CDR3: TGTGCCAGTAGTATGCTAGGGGGTGGACAGCCCCAGCATTTT.